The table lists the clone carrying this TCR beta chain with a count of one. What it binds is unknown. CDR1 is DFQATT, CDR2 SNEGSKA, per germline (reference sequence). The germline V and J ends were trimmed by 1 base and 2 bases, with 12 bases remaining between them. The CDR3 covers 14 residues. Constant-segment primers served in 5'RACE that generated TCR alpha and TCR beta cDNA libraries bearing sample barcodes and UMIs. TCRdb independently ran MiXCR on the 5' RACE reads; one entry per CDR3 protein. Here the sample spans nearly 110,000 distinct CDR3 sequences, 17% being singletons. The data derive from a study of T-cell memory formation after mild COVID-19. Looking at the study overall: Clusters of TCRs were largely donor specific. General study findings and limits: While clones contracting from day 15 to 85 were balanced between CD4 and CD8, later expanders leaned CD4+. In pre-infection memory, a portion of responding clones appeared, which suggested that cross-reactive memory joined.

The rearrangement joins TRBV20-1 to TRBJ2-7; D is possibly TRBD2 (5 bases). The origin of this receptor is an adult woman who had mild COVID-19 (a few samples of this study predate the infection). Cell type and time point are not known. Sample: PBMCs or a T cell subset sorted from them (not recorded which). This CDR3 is CSARGASNAYEQYF. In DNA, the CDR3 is TGCAGTGCTAGAGGGGCTAGCAACGCCTACGAGCAGTACTTC.